A selection of T cell receptor beta chains follows, all from one sample in a study of blood T cells in healthy people across ages. MiXCR was run by TCRdb on the 5' RACE reads, yielding one entry per CDR3 protein. The repertoire includes some 1.4 million distinct CDR3 sequences, approximately 42% of them detected once, and 6.5% to 10% sits in the top ten. The sequencing sample was made of blood. These receptors all come from a woman younger than 35 in good health. The CDR3 runs from the conserved cysteine through the conserved F or W. The D gene is left open where the match is weak. Expanded clones get a size class; other rows say once, few or many, or leave the size out.

J | size | V | D | CDR3 | DNA
TRBJ2-1 | - | TRBV18 | - | CAGSPGSYNEQFF | TGTGCCGGCTCACCAGGGAGTTACAATGAGCAGTTCTTC
TRBJ1-1 | - | TRBV29-1 | - | CSVAKAASAEAFF | TGCAGCGTCGCCAAGGCGGCTAGTGCTGAAGCTTTCTTT
TRBJ2-3 | few | TRBV5-1 | - | CASASADTQYF | TGCGCCAGTGCTAGCGCAGATACGCAGTATTTT
TRBJ1-4 | - | TRBV7-8 | - | CASSLLDSGGEKLFF | TGTGCCAGCAGCTTACTGGACAGTGGGGGTGAAAAACTGTTTTTT
TRBJ2-1 | - | TRBV5-1 | TRBD2 | CASSLVGLAGDNEQFF | TGCGCCAGCAGCTTGGTAGGACTAGCGGGGGACAATGAGCAGTTCTTC
TRBJ2-3 | - | TRBV20-1 | TRBD2 | CSAWGRRESNTQYF | TGCAGTGCTTGGGGAAGGCGGGAGTCGAATACGCAGTATTTT
TRBJ2-1 | - | TRBV20-1 | - | CSASPNGYNEQFF | TGCAGTGCTAGCCCGAACGGCTACAATGAGCAGTTCTTC
TRBJ2-7 | - | TRBV2 | - | CASTTGRDSYEQYF | TGTGCCAGCACCACCGGCAGGGATTCCTACGAGCAGTACTTC
TRBJ1-1 | - | TRBV2 | TRBD1 | CASSDTGGQTEAFF | TGTGCCAGCAGTGACACAGGGGGTCAGACTGAAGCTTTCTTT
TRBJ2-4 | few | TRBV2 | - | CATSKADTNIQYF | TGTGCCACTTCTAAGGCGGATACAAACATTCAGTACTTC
TRBJ1-4 | - | TRBV27 | - | CASSVRGEAKLFF | TGTGCCAGCAGTGTACGCGGCGAGGCAAAACTGTTTTTT
TRBJ2-3 | few | TRBV20-1 | TRBD1 | CSAMWTGTDTQYF | TGCAGTGCGATGTGGACAGGGACAGATACGCAGTATTTT
TRBJ1-2 | few | TRBV6-5 | - | CASRRQVNYGYTF | TGTGCCAGCAGAAGGCAGGTTAACTATGGCTACACCTTC
TRBJ2-1 | - | TRBV20-1 | TRBD1 | CSARGGRGRYNEQFF | TGCAGTGCTAGAGGGGGCAGGGGGCGATACAATGAGCAGTTCTTC
TRBJ2-7 | few | TRBV7-9 | - | CASSLGRANEQYF | TGTGCCAGCAGCTTAGGCAGGGCTAACGAGCAGTACTTC
TRBJ1-1 | many | TRBV19 | - | CASSGSGTGTEAFF | TGTGCCAGTAGTGGGTCAGGGACGGGCACTGAAGCTTTCTTT
TRBJ2-7 | - | TRBV20-1 | TRBD1 | CSAPAGDRGPYEQYF | TGCAGTGCCCCGGCGGGTGACAGGGGTCCCTACGAGCAGTACTTC
TRBJ1-1 | - | TRBV6-5 | - | CASESGNTEAFF | TGTGCCAGCGAAAGCGGAAACACTGAAGCTTTCTTT
TRBJ2-3 | - | TRBV4-2 | TRBD2 | CASSQDLRSGRGDTQYF | TGTGCCAGCAGCCAAGATCTCAGAAGCGGGAGGGGGGATACGCAGTATTTT
TRBJ2-3 | few | TRBV6-5 | - | CASSYVPTDTQYF | TGTGCCAGCAGTTACGTTCCCACAGATACGCAGTATTTT
TRBJ2-7 | - | TRBV5-1 | TRBD1 | CASSPGQGRSHYEQYF | TGCGCCTCATCCCCGGGACAGGGAAGGTCGCACTACGAGCAGTACTTC
TRBJ1-6 | - | TRBV30 | TRBD1 | CAWGDSIRTLHF | TGTGCCTGGGGGGACAGTATTCGAACCCTCCACTTT
TRBJ2-3 | few | TRBV20-1 | - | CSARDGDWGTDTQYF | TGCAGTGCTAGGGACGGGGACTGGGGCACAGATACGCAGTATTTT
TRBJ1-6 | - | TRBV6-6 | - | CASSSLPGGTLHF | TGTGCCAGCAGTTCACTTCCGGGGGGCACCCTCCACTTT
TRBJ2-3 | - | TRBV12-3/TRBV12-4 | TRBD1 | CASSFGFGTASTDTQYF | TGTGCCAGCAGTTTCGGTTTTGGGACAGCTAGCACAGATACGCAGTATTTT
TRBJ2-7 | - | TRBV4-1 | - | CASSQVLSGIGGEQYF | TGCGCCAGCAGCCAAGTCCTCTCCGGGATTGGTGGCGAGCAGTACTTC
TRBJ2-7 | - | TRBV7-3 | TRBD2 | CASSFLAASYNEQYF | TGTGCCAGCAGCTTCCTAGCGGCTTCCTACAATGAGCAGTACTTC
TRBJ1-1 | few | TRBV4-1 | - | CASSQDRTVAFF | TGCGCCAGCAGCCAAGATAGGACTGTAGCTTTCTTT
TRBJ1-2 | few | TRBV20-1 | TRBD1 | CSARETGKNYGYTF | TGCAGTGCTAGAGAGACAGGGAAAAACTATGGCTACACCTTC
TRBJ1-1 | - | TRBV20-1 | TRBD1 | CSARRDRGTEAFF | TGCAGTGCTAGACGGGACAGGGGGACTGAAGCTTTCTTT
TRBJ2-1 | - | TRBV27 | TRBD1 | CASTRGTVNNEQFF | TGTGCCAGCACCAGAGGGACAGTCAACAATGAGCAGTTCTTC
TRBJ2-1 | - | TRBV6-5 | TRBD2 | CASSPLAGGLNNEQFF | TGTGCCAGCAGCCCACTAGCGGGAGGTCTCAACAATGAGCAGTTCTTC
TRBJ2-5 | - | TRBV7-6 | - | CASSPSGAALQEAQYF | TGTGCCAGCAGCCCCTCGGGGGCAGCACTACAAGAGGCCCAGTACTTC
TRBJ2-7 | few | TRBV5-1 | TRBD2 | CASSTGREVYEQYF | TGCGCCAGCAGCACGGGACGGGAGGTCTACGAGCAGTACTTC
TRBJ1-5 | - | TRBV5-1 | - | CASSPGGSYSNQPQHF | TGCGCCAGCAGCCCCGGAGGTAGTTATAGCAATCAGCCCCAGCATTTT
TRBJ2-7 | few | TRBV12-3/TRBV12-4 | TRBD2 | CASLEGASGLYEQYF | TGTGCCAGTTTAGAAGGGGCTAGCGGCCTTTACGAGCAGTACTTC
TRBJ1-2 | - | TRBV20-1 | - | CSARVGQSYGYTF | TGCAGTGCTAGAGTAGGACAGAGCTATGGCTACACCTTC
TRBJ1-2 | few | TRBV7-2 | - | CASRTTRGGYTF | TGTGCCAGCAGGACCACGAGGGGTGGCTACACCTTC
TRBJ2-1 | few | TRBV12-3/TRBV12-4 | - | CASTSGGHEQFF | TGTGCCAGCACCTCGGGGGGCCATGAGCAGTTCTTC
TRBJ1-2 | few | TRBV6-5 | - | CASSYDAKVLYGYTF | TGTGCCAGCAGTTACGACGCCAAGGTCCTCTATGGCTACACCTTC
TRBJ2-5 | - | TRBV6-5 | - | CASSYSPPHLQETQYF | TGTGCCAGCAGTTACTCGCCGCCACACCTCCAAGAGACCCAGTACTTC
TRBJ1-5 | few | TRBV20-1 | - | CSARSSQEGNQPQHF | TGCAGTGCTAGGTCCTCACAGGAGGGCAATCAGCCCCAGCATTTT
TRBJ2-7 | many | TRBV4-1 | TRBD1 | CASSRAGTGFYEQYF | TGCGCCAGCAGCCGGGCCGGGACAGGGTTCTACGAGCAGTACTTC
TRBJ2-2 | - | TRBV5-6 | TRBD2 | CASSLGLAGGPHTGELFF | TGTGCCAGCAGCTTGGGACTAGCGGGAGGGCCGCACACCGGGGAGCTGTTTTTT
TRBJ1-6 | - | TRBV20-1 | - | CSAPFLKAFDSPPHF | TGCAGTGCCCCTTTTCTTAAGGCATTTGATTCACCCCCCCACTTT
TRBJ2-7 | many | TRBV14 | TRBD1 | CASSLGQGFDEQYF | TGTGCCAGCAGCCTCGGACAGGGGTTCGACGAGCAGTACTTC
TRBJ2-2 | - | TRBV27 | TRBD1 | CASSLYVTRTGAGELFF | TGTGCCAGCAGTTTATACGTGACCCGAACAGGGGCCGGGGAGCTGTTTTTT
TRBJ1-4 | - | TRBV3-1 | TRBD1 | CASSQAGTGTREKLFF | TGTGCCAGCAGCCAAGCCGGGACAGGGACCCGGGAAAAACTGTTTTTT
TRBJ1-1 | - | TRBV21-1 | - | CASSPRWHTEAFF | TGTGCCAGCAGCCCCCGTTGGCACACTGAAGCTTTCTTT
TRBJ2-5 | few | TRBV20-1 | TRBD2 | CSARDPGTSRETQYF | TGCAGTGCTAGAGATCCGGGGACTAGCAGGGAGACCCAGTACTTC
TRBJ2-1 | - | TRBV20-1 | TRBD2 | CSARGLAGESYNEQFF | TGCAGTGCTAGAGGGCTAGCGGGAGAGTCCTACAATGAGCAGTTCTTC
TRBJ2-3 | few | TRBV24-1 | - | CATSDSFGPYTQYF | TGTGCCACCAGTGATTCGTTTGGGCCTTATACGCAGTATTTT
TRBJ2-1 | few | TRBV29-1 | TRBD2 | CSGQGLAGYNEQFF | TGCAGCGGCCAGGGGCTAGCGGGGTACAATGAGCAGTTCTTC
TRBJ1-2 | few | TRBV6-2/TRBV6-3 | - | CASNPHISDDGYTF | TGTGCCAGCAACCCTCATATCTCCGACGATGGCTACACCTTC
TRBJ2-7 | few | TRBV20-1 | - | CSAEGSSSYEQYF | TGCAGTGCAGAGGGCAGTTCCTCCTACGAGCAGTACTTC
TRBJ1-1 | - | TRBV28 | TRBD1 | CASRPTGGNTEAFF | TGTGCCAGCAGACCAACAGGGGGTAACACTGAAGCTTTCTTT
TRBJ2-7 | - | TRBV9 | - | CASSDPRKGNEQYF | TGTGCCAGCAGCGACCCCCGAAAGGGAAACGAGCAGTACTTC
TRBJ2-7 | - | TRBV19 | TRBD2 | CASSSLYERDSYEQYF | TGTGCCAGTAGTTCCCTGTATGAGCGGGACTCCTACGAGCAGTACTTC
TRBJ1-2 | - | TRBV7-2 | TRBD1 | CASSSGTGRLRVGYTF | TGTGCCAGCAGCTCCGGGACAGGGCGTCTCAGAGTGGGCTACACCTTC
TRBJ2-7 | - | TRBV12-3/TRBV12-4 | TRBD1 | CASSLLGTGGTEAEQYF | TGTGCCAGCAGCCTCCTCGGGACAGGGGGTACGGAAGCTGAGCAGTACTTC